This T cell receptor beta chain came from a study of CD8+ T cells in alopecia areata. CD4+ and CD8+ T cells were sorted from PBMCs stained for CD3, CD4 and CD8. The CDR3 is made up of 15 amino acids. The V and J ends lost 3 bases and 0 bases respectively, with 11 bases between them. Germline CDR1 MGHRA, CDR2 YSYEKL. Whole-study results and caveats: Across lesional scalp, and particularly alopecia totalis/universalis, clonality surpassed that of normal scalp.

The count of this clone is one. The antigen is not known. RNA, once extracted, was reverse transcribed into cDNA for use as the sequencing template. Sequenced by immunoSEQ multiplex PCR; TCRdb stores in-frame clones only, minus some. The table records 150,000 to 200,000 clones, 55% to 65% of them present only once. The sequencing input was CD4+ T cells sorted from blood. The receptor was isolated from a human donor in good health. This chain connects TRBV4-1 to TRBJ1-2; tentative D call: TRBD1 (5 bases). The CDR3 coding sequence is TGCGCCAGCAGCCAGACGACAGACCCTAACTATGGCTACACCTTC. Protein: CASSQTTDPNYGYTF.